This T cell receptor beta chain was observed in a study of T cells in Graves' hyperthyroidism and ophthalmopathy. Study findings and constraints: Appearing also in blood were most of the thyroid clonotypes expanded above 0.001.

This clonotype was seen at least ten times. The antigen remains unidentified. The CDR3 contains 15 residues. Unmatched junction bases numbered 7, after V lost 6 bases and J lost 4 bases. The germline V gene encodes CDR1 SNHLY and CDR2 FYNNEI. Uncontrolled infection, other autoimmune disease, pregnancy and lactation each barred patients from inclusion. RNA transcripts gave rise to amplified TCR beta CDR3 regions. The HTBI set primed first-round TCR CDR3 RT-PCR. TCRdb re-derived calls from the multiplex PCR reads in MiXCR, one entry per CDR3 protein. Of roughly 250,000 distinct CDR3 sequences listed, about 15% are singletons.

Sequenced: blood. This sequence joins TRBV2 and TRBJ2-4; TRBD1 matches 9 bases. This clonotype originated in a woman in her thirties or forties with Graves' hyperthyroidism that later progressed to Graves' ophthalmopathy. This CDR3 reads CASRTDRGGKNIQYF. DNA for the CDR3: TGTGCCAGCAGAACGGACAGGGGAGGGAAAAACATTCAGTACTTC.